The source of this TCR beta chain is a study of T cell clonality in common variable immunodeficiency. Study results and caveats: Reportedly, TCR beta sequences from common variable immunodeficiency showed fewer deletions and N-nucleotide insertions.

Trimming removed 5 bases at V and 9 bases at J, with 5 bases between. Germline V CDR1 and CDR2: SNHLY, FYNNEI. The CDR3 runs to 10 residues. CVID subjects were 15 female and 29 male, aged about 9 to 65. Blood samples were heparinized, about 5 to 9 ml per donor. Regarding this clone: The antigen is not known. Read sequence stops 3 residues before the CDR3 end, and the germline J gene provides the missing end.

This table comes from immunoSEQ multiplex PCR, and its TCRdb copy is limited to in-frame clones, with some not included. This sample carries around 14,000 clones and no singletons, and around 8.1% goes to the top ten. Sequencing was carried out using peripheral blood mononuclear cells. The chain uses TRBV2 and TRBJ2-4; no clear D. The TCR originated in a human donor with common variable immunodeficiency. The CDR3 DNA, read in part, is TGTGCCAGCAGTCTACTCATT. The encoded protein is CASSLLI. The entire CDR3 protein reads CASSLLIQYF.